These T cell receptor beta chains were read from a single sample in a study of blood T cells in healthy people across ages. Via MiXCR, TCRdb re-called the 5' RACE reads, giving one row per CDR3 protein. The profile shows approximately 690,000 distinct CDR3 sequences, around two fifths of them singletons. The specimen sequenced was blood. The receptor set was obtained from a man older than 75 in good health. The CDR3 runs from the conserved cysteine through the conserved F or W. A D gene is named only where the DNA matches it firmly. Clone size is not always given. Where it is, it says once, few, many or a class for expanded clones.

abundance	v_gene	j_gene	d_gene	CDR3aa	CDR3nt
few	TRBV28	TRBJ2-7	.	CASSFQGGHEQYF	TGTGCCAGCAGTTTCCAGGGGGGCCACGAGCAGTACTTC
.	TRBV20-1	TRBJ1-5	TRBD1	CSARPSPTGVGSPQHF	TGCAGTGCTAGACCCTCGCCCACAGGGGTCGGGTCGCCCCAGCATTTT
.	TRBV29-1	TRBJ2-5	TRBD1	CSGLQGANKQYF	TGCAGCGGTCTACAGGGGGCGAACAAGCAGTACTTC
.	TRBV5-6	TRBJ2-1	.	CASSLVAGSSYNEQFF	TGTGCCAGCAGCTTGGTCGCGGGGAGCTCCTACAATGAGCAGTTCTTC
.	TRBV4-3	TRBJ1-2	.	CASSQDIRTDYGYTF	TGCGCCAGCAGCCAAGATATAAGGACAGACTATGGCTACACCTTC
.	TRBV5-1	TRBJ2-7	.	CASSVVATSYEQYF	TGCGCCAGCAGCGTGGTAGCCACATCCTACGAGCAGTACTTC
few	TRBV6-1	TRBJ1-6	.	CASTSASGNSPLHF	TGTGCCAGCACATCGGCCAGTGGAAATTCACCCCTCCACTTT
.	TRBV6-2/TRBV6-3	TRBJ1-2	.	CANSFSVYGYTF	TGTGCCAACAGCTTCTCGGTTTATGGCTACACCTTC
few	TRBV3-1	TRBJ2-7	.	CASSTERGNEQYF	TGTGCCAGCAGCACTGAGCGCGGGAATGAGCAGTACTTC
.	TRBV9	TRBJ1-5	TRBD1	CASSVTGASNQPQHF	TGTGCCAGCAGCGTAACAGGGGCTAGCAATCAGCCCCAGCATTTT
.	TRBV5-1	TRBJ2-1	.	CASSLALTTYNEQFF	TGCGCCAGCAGCTTGGCCCTCACGACTTACAATGAGCAGTTCTTC
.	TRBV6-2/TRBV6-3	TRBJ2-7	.	CASTREGSVAYEQYF	TGTGCCAGCACCCGGGAAGGCAGCGTCGCCTACGAGCAGTACTTC
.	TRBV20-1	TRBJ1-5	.	CSAIRVFDQPQHF	TGCAGTGCTATCCGGGTATTCGATCAGCCCCAGCATTTT